These T cell receptor beta chains were read from a single sample in a study of HIV-infected children after antiretroviral therapy interruption. TCRdb reprocessed the 3' RACE reads via MiXCR and lists one record per CDR3 protein. The sample yields 40,000 or so distinct CDR3 sequences, 5% to 8% seen once. The sample here was CD45RA+ CD4+ T cells from PBMCs, pooled from several time points, taken from a donor given antiretroviral therapy, either interrupted or continuous. The receptors were gathered from a pool of human donors with HIV. CDR3s include the opening cysteine and the closing phenylalanine or tryptophan. A D gene is named only where the DNA matches it firmly. Not every row has a clone size; where given, it reads once, few, many or a size class.

v_call	d_call	clone_size	j_call	cdr3_aa	cdr3_nt
TRBV29-1	.	many	TRBJ2-7	CSVGLRQSYEQYF	TGCAGCGTTGGTCTTCGACAGAGCTACGAGCAGTACTTC
TRBV7-8	TRBD2	.	TRBJ2-7	CASSFGLAGKDEQYF	TGTGCCAGCAGCTTCGGACTAGCGGGAAAGGACGAGCAGTACTTC
TRBV5-4	.	many	TRBJ2-4	CASSLSAGRAKNIQYF	TGTGCCAGCAGCTTGTCGGCAGGGCGGGCCAAAAACATTCAGTACTTC
TRBV7-8	.	many	TRBJ2-7	CASSLVVLGGQYF	TGTGCCAGCAGCTTAGTTGTGTTGGGGGGGCAGTACTTC
TRBV25-1	.	many	TRBJ1-2	CASSEGYAGNYGYTF	TGTGCCAGCAGTGAAGGGTACGCCGGAAACTATGGCTACACCTTC
TRBV18	.	many	TRBJ1-5	CASSPGPGNQPQHF	TGTGCCAGCTCCCCCGGGCCAGGGAATCAGCCCCAGCATTTT
TRBV29-1	TRBD1	many	TRBJ2-7	CSVAHRDRGRYEQYF	TGCAGCGTTGCCCACCGGGACAGGGGGCGTTACGAGCAGTACTTC
TRBV6-6	TRBD2	.	TRBJ2-3	CASSYPQLAGGTDTQYF	TGTGCCAGCAGTTACCCCCAACTAGCGGGGGGCACAGATACGCAGTATTTT
TRBV28	.	.	TRBJ1-1	CASSFSSWGRTEAFF	TGTGCCAGCAGTTTTTCGTCGTGGGGGAGGACTGAAGCTTTCTTT
TRBV20-1	.	many	TRBJ1-5	CSASEGHFNQPQHF	TGCAGTGCTAGCGAGGGACATTTCAATCAGCCCCAGCATTTT
TRBV24-1	.	.	TRBJ2-3	CSASPRPAVGPDTQYF	TGCAGTGCTAGCCCCCGACCAGCGGTGGGTCCAGATACGCAGTATTTT